This passage covers 28 T cell receptor beta chains from one sample sequenced in a study of technical replicates of blood from several donors. Some clones are missing from TCRdb's copy, which holds only in-frame ones; the method was immunoSEQ multiplex PCR. Found here are roughly 76,000 clones, 85% to 95% of them singletons; the top ten hold over 0.25%. Sequenced sample: T cells isolated from PBMCs. The source is a human donor in good health.

V is TRBV6-1 and J is TRBJ2-7; D unresolved. The germline V and J ends were trimmed by 1 base and 2 bases, with 12 bases remaining between them. The germline V gene encodes CDR1 MNHNS and CDR2 SASEGT. The CDR3 is 15 amino acids. DNA of the CDR3: TGTGCCAGCAGTGAAGGGTCCTGGCAAACCTACGAGCAGTACTTC. Protein sequence: CASSEGSWQTYEQYF.

This chain uses TRBV30 with TRBJ1-2, with a weak D call TRBD1 (6 bases). CDR3 length: 16 residues. Germline loops: CDR1 GTSNPN, CDR2 SVGIG (reference sequence). V dropped 3 bases and J dropped 2 bases, with 19 bases sitting between them. DNA for the CDR3: TGTGCCTGGAGGGAACCGAGACAGGCCGTGAACTATGGCTACACCTTC. Translating gives CAWREPRQAVNYGYTF.

The rearrangement uses TRBV27 and TRBJ2-1; 10 nucleotides align to TRBD2. Trimming took 5 bases from V and 9 from J; bases not matched to a gene: 19. The CDR3 runs to 18 residues. The germline gives CDR1 MNHEY, CDR2 SMNVEV (reference sequence). The CDR3 bases are TGTGCCAGCAGTCGGCCCACCTCTAGCGGGAGTATGGCCGGTGAGCAGTTCTTC. Encoded protein: CASSRPTSSGSMAGEQFF.

This chain uses TRBV5-1 with TRBJ1-2; 7 bases agree with TRBD1. The V and J ends lost 2 bases and 3 bases, in that order; junction bases with no gene match: 7. CDR1 and CDR2 from the germline V gene are SGHRS and YFSETQ. CDR3 length: 15 amino acids. CDR3 residues: CASSLTTGEYYGYTF. CDR3 DNA: TGCGCCAGCAGCTTAACAACAGGGGAGTACTATGGCTACACCTTC. Variable domain in full (rest from reference TRBV5-1 and TRBJ1-2): KAGVTQTPRYLIKTRGQQVTLSCSPISGHRSVSWYQQTPGQGLQFLFEYFSETQRNKGNFPGRFSGRQFSNSRSEMNVSTLELGDSALYLCASSLTTGEYYGYTFGSGTRLTVV.

The chain couples TRBV11-3 to TRBJ1-1, with unresolved D. Germline V gene lookup returns CDR1 SGHNT and CDR2 YENEEA. Trimming cost V 0 bases and J 0 bases, with 5 bases left between them. The CDR3 spans 14 residues. Here the CDR3 reads CASSLDFVNTEAFF. CDR3 sequence (DNA): TGTGCCAGCAGCTTAGACTTTGTGAACACTGAAGCTTTCTTT.

This chain joins TRBV6-6 and TRBJ1-1; 7 bases match TRBD1. Trimming at V came to 4 bases and at J to 1 base, leaving 6 bases not matched to a gene. The CDR3 is 15 amino acids. Germline assignment: CDR1 MNHNY and CDR2 SVGAGI (reference sequence). The CDR3 region is CASSWPRQGNTEAFF. The CDR3 DNA is TGTGCCAGCAGTTGGCCTCGACAGGGGAACACTGAAGCTTTCTTT.

The rearrangement uses TRBV2 and TRBJ2-1; TRBD1 matches 8 bases. CDR3 length: 16 residues. With V trimmed by 8 bases and J by 7 bases, 16 bases remained unmatched. Germline V lookup: CDR1 SNHLY, CDR2 FYNNEI. The CDR3 nucleotides are TGTGCCAGCCTTTGGACGGACAGGGCAGCATGGAATGAGCAGTTCTTC. This sequence encodes CASLWTDRAAWNEQFF.

On this clone: The sample has other DNA sequences that encode this CDR3 too. The V call is TRBV7-2, the J call TRBJ1-1; D ambiguous. Germline V gives CDR1 SGHTA, CDR2 FQGNSA. The V end lost 1 base, the J end lost 4 bases, and 7 bases lay between the germline ends. The CDR3 runs to 13 residues. This CDR3 is CASSLERFTEAFF. The CDR3 bases are TGTGCCAGCAGCTTAGAACGGTTCACTGAAGCTTTCTTT.

The chain links TRBV9 to TRBJ2-5; possibly TRBD1 for D (6 bases). Germline CDR1 reads SGDLS; CDR2 reads YYNGEE. V shed 2 bases and J shed 7 bases, with 12 bases lying between them. The CDR3 is 13 residues long. This CDR3 is CASSVTGLATQYF. Written as DNA, the CDR3 is TGTGCCAGCAGCGTTACAGGGCTAGCGACCCAGTACTTC.

The chain employs TRBV27 and TRBJ2-7, with 8 positions matching TRBD1. The J segment lost 2 bases and the V segment lost 6 bases, leaving 9 bases of the junction unmatched. The CDR3 length is 15 residues. The germline V gene encodes CDR1 MNHEY and CDR2 SMNVEV (reference sequence). The CDR3 is CASRGGQGFPYEQYF. As DNA, the CDR3 is TGTGCCAGCAGGGGCGGACAGGGCTTCCCCTACGAGCAGTACTTC.

The chain employs TRBV27 and TRBJ2-1; weak D call: TRBD1 (5 bases). The V gene lost 2 bases and the J gene lost 9 bases, with 23 bases spanning the gap. Germline values: CDR1 MNHEY, CDR2 SMNVEV (reference sequence). CDR3 length: 17 amino acids. CDR3 region: CASSLSRGGGFSGEQFF. In DNA, the CDR3 is TGTGCCAGCAGTTTAAGTAGGGGCGGCGGTTTCTCGGGTGAGCAGTTCTTC.

Remarks on this clone: The identical CDR3 is also encoded by other nucleotide sequences in the sample. The gene calls are TRBV6-1 and TRBJ1-1, with D perhaps matching TRBD1 (6 bases). This CDR3 is 13 amino acids long. Trimming left V 3 bases short and J 4 bases short, with 9 bases between. Germline loops: CDR1 MNHNS, CDR2 SASEGT. CDR3 in amino acids: CASSEQGSTEAFF. The CDR3 nucleotides read TGTGCCAGCAGTGAGCAGGGGAGCACTGAAGCTTTCTTT.

With regard to this clone: This same CDR3 is encoded by further DNA sequences in the sample. The gene calls are TRBV19 and TRBJ1-5; a possible D gene is TRBD1 (6 bases). From germline, CDR1 is LNHDA and CDR2 SQIVND (reference sequence). Trimming shortened V by 1 base and J by 6 bases, and 7 bases separated the two germline ends. There are 13 residues in the CDR3. CDR3 DNA sequence: TGTGCCAGTAGTATAGTAGGGGGTCAGCCCCAGCATTTT. The encoded protein is CASSIVGGQPQHF.

This clone appeared once. The rearrangement joins TRBV7-9 to TRBJ1-4, with unresolved D. V lost 5 bases, J lost 0 bases, and 10 bases lay in between. The CDR3 consists of 15 residues. Germline V gene data show CDR1 as SEHNR and CDR2 as FQNEAQ (reference sequence). As DNA, the CDR3 is TGTGCCAGCAGCGTTCAGGATTCAACTAATGAAAAACTGTTTTTT. This gives the protein CASSVQDSTNEKLFF.

This clone is a singleton in its sample. The chain uses TRBV14 and TRBJ2-5; tentatively, D is TRBD1 (5 bases). Germline-derived CDR1 and CDR2 are SGHDN and FVKESK. Trimming pared 6 bases from V and 3 bases from J, leaving 11 bases between. CDR3 length: 13 residues. CDR3 coding DNA: TGTGCCAGCAGTCCGGACAACGAAGAGACCCAGTACTTC. Residues: CASSPDNEETQYF.

The rearrangement uses TRBV7-9 and TRBJ1-5; D is undetermined. The germline V and J ends were trimmed by 5 bases and 0 bases, with 11 bases remaining between them. CDR3 length: 15 amino acids. Germline V CDR1 and CDR2: SEHNR, FQNEAQ (reference sequence). DNA for the CDR3: TGTGCCAGCAGCAGGGCCGGGGATAGCAATCAGCCCCAGCATTTT. As protein: CASSRAGDSNQPQHF.

This chain links TRBV7-6 with TRBJ1-1, with 9 bases that match TRBD1. CDR1 SGHVS and CDR2 FNYEAQ come from the germline V gene. With V trimmed by 3 bases and J by 1 base, 6 bases remained unmatched. The CDR3 is 16 residues long. Written as DNA, the CDR3 is TGTGCCAGCAGCTTCAACCTGGGACAGGGGAACACTGAAGCTTTCTTT. Translated, it gives CASSFNLGQGNTEAFF.

This chain joins TRBV2 and TRBJ1-2; D is perhaps TRBD1 (6 bases). V lost 9 bases, J lost 0 bases, and 17 bases lay in between. The germline V gene has CDR1 SNHLY and CDR2 FYNNEI. The CDR3 has 15 amino acids. The CDR3 reads CASTPTGWANYGYTF. CDR3 in DNA: TGTGCCAGTACCCCAACAGGGTGGGCTAACTATGGCTACACCTTC.

J is TRBJ2-7 and V is TRBV5-1; 8 nucleotides agree with TRBD1. Losses at the gene ends were 4 bases for V and 4 bases for J; bases not matched to a gene: 7. This CDR3 has 14 amino acids. Germline CDR1 and CDR2: SGHRS and YFSETQ. CDR3 nucleotides: TGCGCCAGCAGCATCGGACAGGGTGTATACGAGCAGTACTTC. It encodes CASSIGQGVYEQYF.

The V call is TRBV27, the J call TRBJ2-7; 8 bases line up with TRBD1. Germline lookup yields CDR1 MNHEY and CDR2 SMNVEV (reference sequence). The CDR3 length is 12 residues. Trimming at V came to 6 bases and at J to 6 bases, leaving 4 bases not matched to a gene. The CDR3 DNA follows: TGTGCCAGCAGGGGGACAGGAGCCGAGCAGTACTTC. This codes for CASRGTGAEQYF.

The gene calls are TRBV5-1 and TRBJ2-5, with 7 nucleotides matching TRBD1. The germline V gene has CDR1 SGHRS and CDR2 YFSETQ. Germline trimming cut 3 bases from V and 2 bases from J; bases unmatched to any gene: 1. The CDR3 consists of 13 residues. The CDR3 region has the DNA TGCGCCAGCAGCTGGGACAGACAAGAGACCCAGTACTTC. Amino acids: CASSWDRQETQYF.

CDR3 protein: CASSFVGTRGTEAFF. DNA for the CDR3: TGTGCCAGCAGCTTTGTCGGGACACGTGGCACTGAAGCTTTCTTT. V gene TRBV7-8 combines with J gene TRBJ1-1; possible D gene TRBD1, 6 bases. Per germline, CDR1 SGHVS and CDR2 FQNEAQ. There are 15 residues in the CDR3. Trimming cost V 3 bases and J 4 bases, with 15 bases left between them. Based on the CDR3 plus reference TRBV7-8 and TRBJ1-1, the full variable domain is GAGVSQSPRYKVAKRGQDVALRCDPISGHVSLFWYQQALGQGPEFLTYFQNEAQLDKSGLPSDRFFAERPEGSVSTLKIQRTQQEDSAVYLCASSFVGTRGTEAFFGQGTRLTVV.

V usage is TRBV4-2 and J usage is TRBJ2-3; TRBD2 agrees at 8 bases. CDR1 and CDR2 (germline): LGHNA, YNFKEQ. V lost 0 bases and J lost 4; bases outside the gene matches: 15. This CDR3 is built from 19 residues. The CDR3 is CASSQDPRGAAVRADTQYF. The CDR3 DNA sequence: TGTGCCAGCAGCCAAGACCCGCGGGGGGCCGCGGTGAGGGCAGATACGCAGTATTTT.

This chain uses TRBV12-2 with TRBJ2-2; TRBD2 is the table's D call and was not checked against the DNA. TRBV12-2 is annotated as a pseudogene. The CDR3 has 10 residues. In DNA form, the CDR3 reads TGTGCAAGTCGCTCTTGGGAGCTGTTTTTT. Its protein is CASRSWELFF.

The chain has TRBV5-4 and TRBJ2-3; 13 bases align to TRBD2. This CDR3 comprises 15 residues. Per the germline V gene, CDR1 is SGHNT and CDR2 is YYREEE (reference sequence). V lost 4 bases, J lost 6 bases, and 5 bases stayed unmatched. This CDR3 is CASSGLAGDWDTQYF. The CDR3 DNA follows: TGTGCCAGCAGCGGACTAGCGGGAGATTGGGATACGCAGTATTTT.

The chain couples TRBV19 to TRBJ1-4; a possible D gene is TRBD1 (5 bases). CDR3 length: 17 residues. CDR1 and CDR2 from the germline V gene are LNHDA and SQIVND (reference sequence). The ends were cut back, 4 bases at V and 2 bases at J, with 17 bases in the middle. The CDR3 loop is CASSTSAGSPTNEKLFF. The CDR3 DNA reads TGTGCCAGTAGTACCTCGGCAGGGTCCCCTACTAATGAAAAACTGTTTTTT. The whole variable domain, filled in from reference TRBV19 and TRBJ1-4, reads DGGITQSPKYLFRKEGQNVTLSCEQNLNHDAMYWYRQDPGQGLRLIYYSQIVNDFQKGDIAEGYSVSREKKESFPLTVTSAQKNPTAFYLCASSTSAGSPTNEKLFFGSGTQLSVL.

The chain recombines TRBV10-3 with TRBJ1-4; 9 bases are shared with TRBD1. Trimming removed 3 bases from V and 7 bases from J; junction bases left unmatched: 3. In germline, CDR1 is ENHRY, CDR2 SYGVKD. The length of the CDR3 is 14 residues. CDR3 region: CAISDGQGSEKLFF. CDR3 DNA sequence: TGTGCCATCAGTGACGGACAGGGGAGTGAAAAACTGTTTTTT.

The V call is TRBV19, the J call TRBJ1-3, with D uncertain. Trimming removed 7 bases at V and 4 bases at J, with 17 bases between. Germline assignment: CDR1 LNHDA and CDR2 SQIVND (reference sequence). CDR3 length: 15 residues. The chain's CDR3 is CASTEASPTGNTIYF. Here the CDR3 DNA reads TGTGCCAGTACAGAGGCCAGTCCAACCGGAAACACCATATATTTT. Combining the CDR3 with reference TRBV19 and TRBJ1-3 gives the whole variable domain DGGITQSPKYLFRKEGQNVTLSCEQNLNHDAMYWYRQDPGQGLRLIYYSQIVNDFQKGDIAEGYSVSREKKESFPLTVTSAQKNPTAFYLCASTEASPTGNTIYFGEGSWLTVV.